This is a list of T cell receptor beta chains from one sample in a study of vaccination and CD4 T cells after COVID-19. Their antigen targets remain unknown. TCRdb fed the PCR reads into MiXCR, producing one record per CDR3 protein. The data hold under 20,000 distinct CDR3 sequences, with approximately 50% observed a single time. The sequenced sample consisted of CD4+ T cells from blood, cultured in vitro. Source of these receptors: a human donor who had recovered from COVID-19. Each CDR3 is given with its conserved first and last residue. A D gene is named only where the DNA matches it firmly. Clone size is given for some rows only: seen once, a few or many times, or a class if the clone is expanded.

clone size	D gene	V gene	J gene	CDR3 DNA	CDR3 protein
.	TRBD1	TRBV12-3/TRBV12-4	TRBJ1-5	TGTGCCAGCAGTTTAGATAGTACAGGGGATCAGCCCCAGCATTTT	CASSLDSTGDQPQHF
.	.	TRBV10-2	TRBJ2-7	TGCGCCAGCAGTGAGTTCAAAGGAGGGTTCTCCTACGAGCAGTACTTC	CASSEFKGGFSYEQYF
.	.	TRBV19	TRBJ2-1	TGTGCCAGTAGCGCGTTAGGGGGAGCTTCCTACAATGAGCAGTTCTTC	CASSALGGASYNEQFF
.	TRBD2	TRBV7-9	TRBJ2-5	TGTGCCAGCAGCTTCTTAGCGGGAGCAGAGACCCAGTACTTC	CASSFLAGAETQYF
.	.	TRBV4-2	TRBJ2-5	TGTGCCAGCAGCCAAGCGGCCGGGGGAGAGACCCAGTACTTC	CASSQAAGGETQYF
.	TRBD2	TRBV11-3	TRBJ2-1	TGTGCCTGCAAGCGGGATAGCTCCTACAATGAGCAGTTCTTC	CACKRDSSYNEQFF
.	TRBD2	TRBV11-3	TRBJ2-3	TGTGCCAGCAGCTTAGGCGGGGGGCGGATAGATACGCAGTATTTT	CASSLGGGRIDTQYF
.	.	TRBV7-2	TRBJ1-2	TGTGCCAGCAGCCTTGCCAACTATGGCTACACCTTC	CASSLANYGYTF
.	TRBD1	TRBV24-1	TRBJ1-2	TGTGCCACCGACTCCGGGACAGGGACTGGCTACACCTTC	CATDSGTGTGYTF
.	.	TRBV7-8	TRBJ1-1	TGTGCCAGCAGCTTAGAGGGTGTGACTGAAGCTTTCTTT	CASSLEGVTEAFF
.	TRBD1	TRBV28	TRBJ1-5	TGTGCCAGCAGACCGACAGGGGTTCACCAGCCCCAGCATTTT	CASRPTGVHQPQHF
few	.	TRBV24-1	TRBJ1-5	TGTGCCACCGGGCAGGGCGTGGGTCAGCCCCAGCATTTT	CATGQGVGQPQHF
.	.	TRBV11-2	TRBJ1-2	TGTGCCAGCAGCTTAGACGGACAGCGCTATGGCTACACCTTC	CASSLDGQRYGYTF
.	.	TRBV20-1	TRBJ2-2	TGCAGTGCTAGACAGGTCGCGAACACCGGGGAGCTGTTTTTT	CSARQVANTGELFF
.	.	TRBV6-2/TRBV6-3	TRBJ2-7	TGTGCCAGCAGTTACTTACACGAGCAGTACTTC	CASSYLHEQYF
.	.	TRBV24-1	TRBJ1-1	TGTGCCACCAGTGATGCGACAGTCACTGAAGCTTTCTTT	CATSDATVTEAFF
few	.	TRBV29-1	TRBJ2-2	TGCAGCGTTGCCCAGGGCGGGGAGCTGTTTTTT	CSVAQGGELFF
.	TRBD2	TRBV24-1	TRBJ2-5	TGTGCCACCAGTGCCGCTTGGGGGGGTCCGGAGACCCAGTACTTC	CATSAAWGGPETQYF
.	.	TRBV12-3/TRBV12-4	TRBJ1-2	TGTACCAGCAGGACGACAGGAGGGGGATATGGCTACACCTTC	CTSRTTGGGYGYTF
few	TRBD1	TRBV29-1	TRBJ1-1	TGCAGCGCCAAATGGACAGGCCGAGGCGCTGAAGCTTTCTTT	CSAKWTGRGAEAFF
.	.	TRBV20-1	TRBJ1-2	TGCAGTGCTAGAGCGCCCCCAGGGTACGGCTATGGCTACACCTTC	CSARAPPGYGYGYTF
.	TRBD1	TRBV19	TRBJ1-5	TGTGCCAGTAGCCAGGGGGCAATTCAGCCCCAGCATTTT	CASSQGAIQPQHF
medium-sized	.	TRBV6-1	TRBJ1-5	TGTGCCAGCAGTGAAGAGGCAGGGTTGAGCAATCAGCCCCAGCATTTT	CASSEEAGLSNQPQHF
few	TRBD1	TRBV7-2	TRBJ1-5	TGTGCCAGCAGCTTGGGACAGGCTTATCAGCCCCAGCATTTT	CASSLGQAYQPQHF
few	TRBD1	TRBV5-1	TRBJ2-5	TGCGCCAGCAGCGATCCGGGACAGGGTCAAGAGACCCAGTACTTC	CASSDPGQGQETQYF
.	TRBD1	TRBV20-1	TRBJ1-1	TGCAGTGCTAGAAATCCCGGACAGGGGGGGGCCACTGAAGCTTTCTTT	CSARNPGQGGATEAFF
few	TRBD1	TRBV4-3	TRBJ2-2	TGCGCCAGCAGCCACTCAGGGGGCTCCGGGGAGCTGTTTTTT	CASSHSGGSGELFF
.	TRBD2	TRBV20-1	TRBJ2-3	TGCAGTGCCACCGGTAGCGGGAGATCAGATACGCAGTATTTT	CSATGSGRSDTQYF
.	TRBD1	TRBV12-3/TRBV12-4	TRBJ1-6	TGTGCCAGCAGCCCCCCAGGGGGTGGGCATTCACCCCTCCACTTT	CASSPPGGGHSPLHF